This T cell receptor beta chain emerged from a study of blood T cell repertoires in COVID-19. All enrollees were about 18 to 89 years old and from 20 to 30 US areas. Each participant's cohort was designated according to participant-reported clinical history. The CDR3 runs to 15 residues. Trimming cost V 7 bases and J 2 bases, with 17 bases left between them. In germline, CDR1 is MDHEN, CDR2 SYDVKM. TCRdb's table, derived via immunoSEQ multiplex PCR, lists solely in-frame clones and lacks some. The repertoire holds about 190,000 clones, around 85% seen once, with 3.2% in the top ten. The chain couples TRBV28 to TRBJ2-5; D perhaps matches TRBD2 (6 bases). What was sequenced was PBMCs or T cells enriched from blood (not recorded which). This receptor was obtained from a young woman who had recovered from COVID-19. The CDR3 is CASKAPLGGQETQYF. The CDR3 region has the DNA TGTGCCAGCAAGGCGCCTTTGGGGGGTCAAGAGACCCAGTACTTC. The full variable domain, with the rest looked up from reference TRBV28 and TRBJ2-5, is DVKVTQSSRYLVKRTGEKVFLECVQDMDHENMFWYRQDPGLGLRLIYFSYDVKMKEKGDIPEGYSVSREKKERFSLILESASTNQTSMYLCASKAPLGGQETQYFGPGTRLLVL.